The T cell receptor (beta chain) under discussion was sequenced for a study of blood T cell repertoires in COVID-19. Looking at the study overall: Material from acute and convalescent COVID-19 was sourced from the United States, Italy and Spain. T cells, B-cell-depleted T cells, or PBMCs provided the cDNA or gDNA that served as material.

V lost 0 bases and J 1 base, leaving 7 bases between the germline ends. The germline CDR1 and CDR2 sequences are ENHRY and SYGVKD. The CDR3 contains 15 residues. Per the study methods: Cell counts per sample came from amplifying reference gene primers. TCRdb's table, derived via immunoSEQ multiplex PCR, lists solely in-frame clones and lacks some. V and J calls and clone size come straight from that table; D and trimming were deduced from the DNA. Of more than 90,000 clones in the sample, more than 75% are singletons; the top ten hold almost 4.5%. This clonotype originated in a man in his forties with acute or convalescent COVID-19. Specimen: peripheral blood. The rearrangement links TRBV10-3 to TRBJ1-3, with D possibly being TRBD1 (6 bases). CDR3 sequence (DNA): TGTGCCATCAGTGAGTCGACAGGTTCTGGAAACACCATATATTTT. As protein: CAISESTGSGNTIYF.